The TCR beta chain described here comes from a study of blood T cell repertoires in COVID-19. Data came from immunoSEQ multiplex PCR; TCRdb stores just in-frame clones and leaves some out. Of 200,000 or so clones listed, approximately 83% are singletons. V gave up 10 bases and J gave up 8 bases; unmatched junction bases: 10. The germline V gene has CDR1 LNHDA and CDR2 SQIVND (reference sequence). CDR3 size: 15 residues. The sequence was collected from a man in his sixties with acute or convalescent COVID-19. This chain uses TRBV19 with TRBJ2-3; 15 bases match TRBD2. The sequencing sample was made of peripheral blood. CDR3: CATRGLAGGPGTQYF. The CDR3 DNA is TGTGCCACCAGAGGACTAGCGGGAGGGCCCGGTACGCAGTATTTT.